This TCR beta chain was captured in a study of CXCR3-negative and CXCR3-positive naive CD8 T cells. Whole-study context: Cumulative TRB read yield was approximately 135 million, averaging about 1.5 +/- 0.3 million per library.

For this clonotype: The target antigen is unknown.

This CDR3 is built from 13 residues. From germline, CDR1 is ENHRY and CDR2 SYGVKD. Researchers prepared the TRB cDNA libraries using 5' RACE with UMI labels. TCRdb re-called the 5' RACE reads and gives one entry per CDR3 protein, without DNA. Its listing shows about 43,000 distinct CDR3 sequences. Regarding the study as a whole: Most assays were run on fresh PBMCs (CXCR3 expression partially decreased after cryopreservation). Both of the naive subsets showed about the same high diversity, but memory CD8+ cells had much less. TRBV-TRBJ usage was alike in naive CXCR3-negative and CXCR3-positive cells but differed in memory cells.

Sequenced input: memory CD8+ T cells from blood. This receptor was taken from a human donor in good health. Some clones in this sample may be carry-over from other donors' samples. The chain is built from TRBV10-3 and TRBJ2-7; absent DNA, TCRdb's TRBD1 call cannot be checked. CDR3 amino acids: CAISDRGKDEQYF.